This TCR beta chain appears in the sequencing data of a study of blood T cell repertoires in COVID-19. Profiling relied on immunoSEQ multiplex PCR, and the TCRdb table lists in-frame clones only, not all of them. The data contain a few hundred thousand clones, about 80% of them seen just once; the ten biggest clones take up less than 20%. The ends were cut back, 4 bases at V and 13 bases at J, with 19 bases in the middle. The CDR3 consists of 13 residues. Germline-derived CDR1 and CDR2 are MNHEY and SMNVEV (reference sequence). The gene calls are TRBV27 and TRBJ1-2, with D tentatively TRBD1 (5 bases). Material: peripheral blood. This receptor was taken from a person between 65 and 80 years old with COVID-19, enrolled during active disease. CDR3 sequence (DNA): TGTGCCAGCAGTTCCTTGGGGGGAGAAATGACCACCTTC. It is translated as CASSSLGGEMTTF.